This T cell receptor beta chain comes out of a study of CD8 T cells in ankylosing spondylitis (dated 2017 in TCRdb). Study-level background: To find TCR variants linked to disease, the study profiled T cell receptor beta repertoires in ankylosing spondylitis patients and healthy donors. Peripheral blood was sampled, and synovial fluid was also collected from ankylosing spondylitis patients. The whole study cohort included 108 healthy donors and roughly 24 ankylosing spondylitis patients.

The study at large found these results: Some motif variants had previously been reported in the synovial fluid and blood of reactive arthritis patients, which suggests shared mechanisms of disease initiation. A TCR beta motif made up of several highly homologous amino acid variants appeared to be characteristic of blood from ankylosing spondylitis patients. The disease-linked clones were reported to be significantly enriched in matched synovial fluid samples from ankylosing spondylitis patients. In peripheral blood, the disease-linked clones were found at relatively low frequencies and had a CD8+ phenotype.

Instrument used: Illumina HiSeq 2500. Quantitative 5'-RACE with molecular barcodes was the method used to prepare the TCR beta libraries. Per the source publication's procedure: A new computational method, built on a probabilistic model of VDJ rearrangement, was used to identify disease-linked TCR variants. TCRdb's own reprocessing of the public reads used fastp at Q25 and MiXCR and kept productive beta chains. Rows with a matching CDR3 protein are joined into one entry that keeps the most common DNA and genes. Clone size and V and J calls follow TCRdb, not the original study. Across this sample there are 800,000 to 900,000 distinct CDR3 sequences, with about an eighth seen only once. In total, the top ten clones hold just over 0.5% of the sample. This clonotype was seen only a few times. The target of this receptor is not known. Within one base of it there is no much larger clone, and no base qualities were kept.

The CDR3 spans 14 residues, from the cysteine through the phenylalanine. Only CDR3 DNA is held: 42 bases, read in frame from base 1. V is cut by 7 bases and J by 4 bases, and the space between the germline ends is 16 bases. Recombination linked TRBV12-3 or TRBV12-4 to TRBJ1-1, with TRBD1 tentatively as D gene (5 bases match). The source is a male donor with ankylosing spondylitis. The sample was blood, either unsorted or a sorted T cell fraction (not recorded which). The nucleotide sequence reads TGTGCCAGCACCAAATTGGGGGGGACCACTGAAGCTTTCTTT. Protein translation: CASTKLGGTTEAFF.